In its sample, the clone carrying this T cell receptor beta chain was seen once. The data derive from a study of cytomegalovirus exposure and HLA in healthy donors. Trimming at V came to 4 bases and at J to 4 bases, leaving 5 bases not matched to a gene. This CDR3 comprises 14 residues. Germline-derived CDR1 and CDR2 are SEHNR and FQNEAQ (reference sequence). Measured with immunoSEQ multiplex PCR; TCRdb has only the in-frame clones, and not every one. This table holds roughly 68,000 clones, around 95% found once. The V call is TRBV7-9, the J call TRBJ1-2, with 8 bases fitting TRBD1. Sequencing was carried out using PBMCs. This receptor was identified in a man younger than 30 in good health and CMV-seronegative. DNA for the CDR3: TGTGCCAGCAGCTCGGACAGGGAGGGCTATGGCTACACCTTC. It codes for CASSSDREGYGYTF. Variable domain in full (rest from reference TRBV7-9 and TRBJ1-2): DTGVSQNPRHKITKRGQNVTFRCDPISEHNRLYWYRQTLGQGPEFLTYFQNEAQLEKSRLLSDRFSAERPKGSFSTLEIQRTEQGDSAMYLCASSSDREGYGYTFGSGTRLTVV.